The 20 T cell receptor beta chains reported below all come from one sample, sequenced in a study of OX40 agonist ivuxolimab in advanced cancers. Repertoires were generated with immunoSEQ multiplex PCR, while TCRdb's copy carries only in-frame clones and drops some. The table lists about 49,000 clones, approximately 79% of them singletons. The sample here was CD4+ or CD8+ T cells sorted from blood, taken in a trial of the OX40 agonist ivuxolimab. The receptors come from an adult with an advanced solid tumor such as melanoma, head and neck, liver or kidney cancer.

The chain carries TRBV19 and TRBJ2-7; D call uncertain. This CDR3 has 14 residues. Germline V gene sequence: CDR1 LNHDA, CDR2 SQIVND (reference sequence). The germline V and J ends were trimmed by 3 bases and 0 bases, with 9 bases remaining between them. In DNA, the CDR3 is TGTGCCAGTAGTATGATGCCGGACTCCTACGAGCAGTACTTC. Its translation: CASSMMPDSYEQYF.

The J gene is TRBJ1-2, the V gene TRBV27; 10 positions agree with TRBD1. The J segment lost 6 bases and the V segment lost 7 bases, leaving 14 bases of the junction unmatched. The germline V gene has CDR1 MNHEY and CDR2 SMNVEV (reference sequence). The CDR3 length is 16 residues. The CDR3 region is CASTTLPGQGLDGYTF. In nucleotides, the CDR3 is TGTGCCAGCACCACACTTCCGGGACAGGGGTTGGATGGCTACACCTTC.

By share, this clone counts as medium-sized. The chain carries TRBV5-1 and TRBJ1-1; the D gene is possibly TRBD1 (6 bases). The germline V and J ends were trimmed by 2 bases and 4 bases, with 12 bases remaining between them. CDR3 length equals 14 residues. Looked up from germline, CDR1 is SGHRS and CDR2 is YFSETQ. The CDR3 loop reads CASSFAGEPTEAFF. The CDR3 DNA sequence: TGCGCCAGCAGCTTTGCAGGGGAACCCACTGAAGCTTTCTTT.

CDR3 region: CASTEGQTNMNTEAFF. The DNA of the CDR3 is TGTGCCAGCACCGAGGGACAGACGAACATGAACACTGAAGCTTTCTTT. The chain employs TRBV28 and TRBJ1-1, with 7 bases identical to TRBD1. The trim removed 7 bases at V and 0 bases at J, leaving 11 bases unmatched. Germline V CDR1 and CDR2: MDHEN, SYDVKM. This CDR3 is built from 16 residues.

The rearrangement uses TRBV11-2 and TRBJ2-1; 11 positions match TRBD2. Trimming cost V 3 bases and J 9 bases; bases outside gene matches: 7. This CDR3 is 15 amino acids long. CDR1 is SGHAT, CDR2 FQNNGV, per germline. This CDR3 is CASSLATLAGAEQFF. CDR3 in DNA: TGTGCCAGCAGCTTGGCCACACTAGCGGGAGCTGAGCAGTTCTTC.

The CDR3 sequence is CASSSWTGPYEQYF. In nucleotides, the CDR3 is TGTGCCAGCAGCTCTTGGACAGGGCCCTACGAGCAGTACTTC. The chain couples TRBV7-2 to TRBJ2-7, with 8 bases matching TRBD1. CDR3 length: 14 amino acids. Germline V CDR1 and CDR2: SGHTA, FQGNSA. J was trimmed by 2 bases and V by 4 bases; bases with no gene match: 4.

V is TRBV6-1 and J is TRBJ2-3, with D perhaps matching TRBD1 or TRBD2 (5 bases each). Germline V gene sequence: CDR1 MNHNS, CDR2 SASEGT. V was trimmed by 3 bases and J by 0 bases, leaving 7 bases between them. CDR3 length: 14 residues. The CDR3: CASSEGRSTDTQYF. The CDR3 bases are TGTGCCAGCAGTGAGGGACGGAGCACAGATACGCAGTATTTT.

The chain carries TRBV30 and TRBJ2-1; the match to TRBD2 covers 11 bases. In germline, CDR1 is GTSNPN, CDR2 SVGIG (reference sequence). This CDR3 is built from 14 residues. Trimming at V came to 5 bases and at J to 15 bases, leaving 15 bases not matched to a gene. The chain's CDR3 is CAWDSGTSGINVFF. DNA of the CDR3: TGTGCCTGGGACAGTGGGACTAGCGGCATTAATGTGTTCTTC.

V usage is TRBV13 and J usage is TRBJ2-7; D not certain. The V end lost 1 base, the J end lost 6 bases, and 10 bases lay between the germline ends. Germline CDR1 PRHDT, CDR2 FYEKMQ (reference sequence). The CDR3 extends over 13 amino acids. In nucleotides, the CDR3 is TGTGCCAGCAGCTTAGTTGTACAGCGCGAGCAGTACTTC. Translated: CASSLVVQREQYF.

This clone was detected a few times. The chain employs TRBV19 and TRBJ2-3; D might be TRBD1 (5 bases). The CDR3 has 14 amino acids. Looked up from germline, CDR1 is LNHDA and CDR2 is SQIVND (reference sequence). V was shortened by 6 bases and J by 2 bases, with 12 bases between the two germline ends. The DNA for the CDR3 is TGTGCCAGTAGCTCGACAGAGATCACAGATACGCAGTATTTT. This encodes CASSSTEITDTQYF.

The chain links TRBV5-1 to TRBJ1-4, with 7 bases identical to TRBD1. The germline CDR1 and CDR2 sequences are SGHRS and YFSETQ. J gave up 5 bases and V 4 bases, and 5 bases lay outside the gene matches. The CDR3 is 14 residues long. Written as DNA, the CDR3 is TGCGCCAGCAGCAGGGACAGCTCCAATGAAAAACTGTTTTTT. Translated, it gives CASSRDSSNEKLFF.

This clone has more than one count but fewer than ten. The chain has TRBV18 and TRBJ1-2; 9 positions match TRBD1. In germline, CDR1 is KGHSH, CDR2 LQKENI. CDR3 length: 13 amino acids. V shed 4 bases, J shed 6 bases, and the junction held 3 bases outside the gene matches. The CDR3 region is CASSLGTGNGYTF. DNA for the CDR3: TGTGCCAGCTCACTTGGGACAGGGAATGGCTACACCTTC.

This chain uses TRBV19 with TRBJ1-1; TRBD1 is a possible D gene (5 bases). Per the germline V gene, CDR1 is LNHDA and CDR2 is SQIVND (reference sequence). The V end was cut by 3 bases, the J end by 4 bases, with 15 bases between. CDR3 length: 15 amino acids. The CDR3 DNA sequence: TGTGCCAGTAGTATCGCGAGGGGCGGGGGCACTGAAGCTTTCTTT. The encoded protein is CASSIARGGGTEAFF.

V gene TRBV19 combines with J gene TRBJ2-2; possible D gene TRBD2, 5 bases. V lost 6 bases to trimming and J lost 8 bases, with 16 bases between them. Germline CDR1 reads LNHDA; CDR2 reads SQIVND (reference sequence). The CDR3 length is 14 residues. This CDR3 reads CASSERRGAGELFF. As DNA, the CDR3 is TGTGCCAGTAGCGAACGACGGGGAGCGGGGGAGCTGTTTTTT.

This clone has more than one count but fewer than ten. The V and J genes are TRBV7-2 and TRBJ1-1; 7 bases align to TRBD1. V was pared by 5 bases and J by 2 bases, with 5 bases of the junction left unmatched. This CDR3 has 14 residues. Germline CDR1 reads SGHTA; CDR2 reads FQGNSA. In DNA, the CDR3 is TGTGCCAGCAGCCTAGGGACAGCCAACACTGAAGCTTTCTTT. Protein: CASSLGTANTEAFF.

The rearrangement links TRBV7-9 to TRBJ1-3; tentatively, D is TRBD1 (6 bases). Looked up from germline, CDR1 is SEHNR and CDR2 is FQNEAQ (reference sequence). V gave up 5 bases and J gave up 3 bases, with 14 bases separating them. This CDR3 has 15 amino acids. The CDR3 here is CASSTQGAGGNTIYF. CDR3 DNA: TGTGCCAGCAGCACACAGGGAGCGGGTGGAAACACCATATATTTT. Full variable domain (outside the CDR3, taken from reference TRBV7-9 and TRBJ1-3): DTGVSQNPRHKITKRGQNVTFRCDPISEHNRLYWYRQTLGQGPEFLTYFQNEAQLEKSRLLSDRFSAERPKGSFSTLEIQRTEQGDSAMYLCASSTQGAGGNTIYFGEGSWLTVV.

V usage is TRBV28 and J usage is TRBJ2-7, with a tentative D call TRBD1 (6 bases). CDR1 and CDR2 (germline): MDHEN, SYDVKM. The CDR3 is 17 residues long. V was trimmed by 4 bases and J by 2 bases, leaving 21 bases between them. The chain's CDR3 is CASSSPRRQAMTYEQYF. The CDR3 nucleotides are TGTGCCAGCAGTTCCCCCCGACGACAGGCCATGACCTACGAGCAGTACTTC. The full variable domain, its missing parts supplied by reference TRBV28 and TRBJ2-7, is DVKVTQSSRYLVKRTGEKVFLECVQDMDHENMFWYRQDPGLGLRLIYFSYDVKMKEKGDIPEGYSVSREKKERFSLILESASTNQTSMYLCASSSPRRQAMTYEQYFGPGTRLTVT.

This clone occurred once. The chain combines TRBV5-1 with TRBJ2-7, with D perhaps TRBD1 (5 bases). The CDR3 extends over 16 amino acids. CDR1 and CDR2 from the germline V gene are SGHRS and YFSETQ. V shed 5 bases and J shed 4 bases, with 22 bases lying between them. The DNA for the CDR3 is TGCGCCAGCAGTCCCCGTTGGGGCACTACCAAATACGAGCAGTACTTC. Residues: CASSPRWGTTKYEQYF.

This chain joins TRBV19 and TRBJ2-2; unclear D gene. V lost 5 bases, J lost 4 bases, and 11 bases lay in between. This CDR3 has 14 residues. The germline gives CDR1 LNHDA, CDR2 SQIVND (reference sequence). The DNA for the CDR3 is TGTGCCAGTAGTGCCCGCCGGAGCACCGGGGAGCTGTTTTTT. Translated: CASSARRSTGELFF.

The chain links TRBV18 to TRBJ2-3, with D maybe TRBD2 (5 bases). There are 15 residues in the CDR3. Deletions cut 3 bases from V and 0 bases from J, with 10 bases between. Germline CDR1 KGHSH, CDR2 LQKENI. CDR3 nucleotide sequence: TGTGCCAGCTCACCGACGGGGATTAGCACAGATACGCAGTATTTT. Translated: CASSPTGISTDTQYF. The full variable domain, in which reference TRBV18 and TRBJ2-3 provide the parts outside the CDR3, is NAGVMQNPRHLVRRRGQEARLRCSPMKGHSHVYWYRQLPEEGLKFMVYLQKENIIDESGMPKERFSAEFPKEGPSILRIQQVVRGDSAAYFCASSPTGISTDTQYFGPGTRLTVL.